A selection of T cell receptor beta chains follows, all from one sample in a study of cytomegalovirus exposure and HLA in healthy donors. Profiling relied on immunoSEQ multiplex PCR, and the TCRdb table lists in-frame clones only, not all of them. The sample carries 110,000 to 150,000 clones, 76% recorded once. Sequencing input: PBMCs. The receptors were sampled from a woman in her thirties or forties in good health and CMV-seronegative. Both conserved end residues are part of each CDR3. The D gene is left open where the match is weak. Clone size is shown for a subset of rows, as once, few, many or a class of expanded clone.

DNA	CDR3	V	J	size	D
TGTGCCAGCAGCCCTGGACTAGCGGGACCCTACGAGCAGTACTTC	CASSPGLAGPYEQYF	TRBV5-8	TRBJ2-7	-	TRBD2
TGTGCCAGCAGCCCCTCGCTAGCGGGGAGCTCCTACGAGCAGTACTTC	CASSPSLAGSSYEQYF	TRBV7-9	TRBJ2-7	few	TRBD2
TGTGCCAGCAGTGACTGGCAGCAAGAGACCCAGTACTTC	CASSDWQQETQYF	TRBV6-1	TRBJ2-5	-	-
TGTGCCAGCAGCTTGGGGGTCGGACAGGAGGCATATGGCTACACCTTC	CASSLGVGQEAYGYTF	TRBV11-2	TRBJ1-2	-	TRBD1
TGTGCCAGCAGCTCCGCAAGGGACAGGGGGCCGAGAAACACCATATATTTT	CASSSARDRGPRNTIYF	TRBV5-4	TRBJ1-3	-	TRBD1
TGTGCCAGCAGCTGGGACACCAAGAACTATGGCTACACCTTC	CASSWDTKNYGYTF	TRBV7-2	TRBJ1-2	few	-
TGTGCCAGCACCGTAGGAGGGAACACCGGGGAGCTGTTTTTT	CASTVGGNTGELFF	TRBV28	TRBJ2-2	-	-
TGTGCCAGCAGCCAAGAATCGGGAAGGGACACCGGGGAGCTGTTTTTT	CASSQESGRDTGELFF	TRBV4-2	TRBJ2-2	-	-
TGCGCCAGCAGCTTGGACACGAACTATGGCTACACCTTC	CASSLDTNYGYTF	TRBV5-1	TRBJ1-2	-	-
TGTGCCTGGAGTCCTTTGACAGGGATGGATGGCTACACCTTC	CAWSPLTGMDGYTF	TRBV30	TRBJ1-2	-	TRBD1
TGTGCCAGCAGTTTTTCCTCGACAGGCCTTGGTCAGCCCCAGCATTTT	CASSFSSTGLGQPQHF	TRBV6-5	TRBJ1-5	few	-
TGTGCCAGTAGTATAGGTCCCGAAGAGACCCAGTACTTC	CASSIGPEETQYF	TRBV19	TRBJ2-5	-	-
TGTGCCTGGAGTTTGGGGACAGGCGGAGGCTACACCTTC	CAWSLGTGGGYTF	TRBV30	TRBJ1-2	-	TRBD1
TGTGCCAGCAGAACTTATCCCGGGGACAGGGGGACCTACGAGCAGTACTTC	CASRTYPGDRGTYEQYF	TRBV27	TRBJ2-7	-	TRBD1
TGTGCCAGTAGTTCCCCGGACTGGGGCTATGGCTACACCTTC	CASSSPDWGYGYTF	TRBV19	TRBJ1-2	-	-
TGCGCCAGCAGCCAAGCCTCGGACAGGGGCAGGCAGCCCCAGCATTTT	CASSQASDRGRQPQHF	TRBV4-1	TRBJ1-5	-	TRBD1
TGTGCCAGCTCACCCACTCCTAGCAGTACGCAGTATTTT	CASSPTPSSTQYF	TRBV18	TRBJ2-3	-	-
TGCAGCGTTGAGGCCGGGAGTACAGATACGCAGTATTTT	CSVEAGSTDTQYF	TRBV29-1	TRBJ2-3	once	-
TGCGCCAGCAGCTTGGAACTACCTGCGGGTGGAGAGCAGTTCTTC	CASSLELPAGGEQFF	TRBV5-1	TRBJ2-1	-	-
TGTGCCAGCAGTGAGCAGGGTGGCCACGAGCAGTACTTC	CASSEQGGHEQYF	TRBV2	TRBJ2-7	-	-
TGTGCCAGCAGTTTGGGGCAGGGGGGTCAGCCCCAGCATTTT	CASSLGQGGQPQHF	TRBV27	TRBJ1-5	-	TRBD1
TGTGCCAGCTCACCGTACACTAGTGGAGGGAACGAGCAGTACTTC	CASSPYTSGGNEQYF	TRBV18	TRBJ2-7	-	-
TGCGCCAGCTCTGCGGGAGGATACGAGCAGTACTTC	CASSAGGYEQYF	TRBV10-2	TRBJ2-7	once	TRBD2
TGTGCCAGCCACGAAGGGGTATATGAAAAACTGTTTTTT	CASHEGVYEKLFF	TRBV2	TRBJ1-4	-	-
TGTGCCAGCAGTTTGGTAGCGGGGGCGAACCCTAGCACAGATACGCAGTATTTT	CASSLVAGANPSTDTQYF	TRBV28	TRBJ2-3	-	TRBD2
TGTGCCAGCAGCTCCGTAAACACTGAAGCTTTCTTT	CASSSVNTEAFF	TRBV14	TRBJ1-1	-	-
TGTGCCAGCAGTTCGAAGGGGACAGGGCTCGACTATGGCTACACCTTC	CASSSKGTGLDYGYTF	TRBV27	TRBJ1-2	-	TRBD1
TGTGCCAGTAGTATACCTATTAGCACAGATACGCAGTATTTT	CASSIPISTDTQYF	TRBV19	TRBJ2-3	-	-
TGCGCCAGCAGCTGGGGACAGGGAAGCGGCTACACCTTC	CASSWGQGSGYTF	TRBV5-1	TRBJ1-2	-	TRBD1
TGTGCCAGCAGTTTATCAGGGACAGACAAAATAGGATATGGCTACACCTTC	CASSLSGTDKIGYGYTF	TRBV28	TRBJ1-2	-	TRBD1
TGCGCCAGCAGCTTCGGGAATCGGGGAGGCCCCGAGAACACCGGGGAGCTGTTTTTT	CASSFGNRGGPENTGELFF	TRBV5-1	TRBJ2-2	-	-
TGCGCCAGCAGCCGGGGTGGGACAGGGGATTTCTATGAGCAGTTCTTC	CASSRGGTGDFYEQFF	TRBV5-1	TRBJ2-1	-	TRBD1
TGTGCCAGCAGTGTCGAAGACGGGATGAACTACGAGCAGTACTTC	CASSVEDGMNYEQYF	TRBV2	TRBJ2-7	-	-
TGTGCCAGCAGCTTAGATCTTGGAGGAGAGACCCAGTACTTC	CASSLDLGGETQYF	TRBV11-2	TRBJ2-5	-	-
TGTGCCAGCAGGCCGACAGGGGGCTTGACTCAGCCCCAGCATTTT	CASRPTGGLTQPQHF	TRBV28	TRBJ1-5	-	TRBD1
TGCGCCAGCAGCTTGGGAACCTACTCCTACGAGCAGTACTTC	CASSLGTYSYEQYF	TRBV5-1	TRBJ2-7	-	-
TGTGCCAGCAGGTCCACAGGGGGAGGCTACGAGCAGTACTTC	CASRSTGGGYEQYF	TRBV6-5	TRBJ2-7	once	TRBD1
TGTGCTAGTGGTTTGTCCCTCAGGACTAGCGGGGCCTACGAGCAGTACTTC	CASGLSLRTSGAYEQYF	TRBV12-5	TRBJ2-7	-	TRBD2
TGTGCCAGTAGGGGACAGGGAACAGGTGAAGCTTTCTTT	CASRGQGTGEAFF	TRBV19	TRBJ1-1	few	TRBD1
TGTGCCAGTGAGAGGGGGTTCGGGGGCTACACCTTC	CASERGFGGYTF	TRBV2	TRBJ1-2	-	-
TGTGCCAGTAGTATCGGAGGACCCTCCTACGAGCAGTACTTC	CASSIGGPSYEQYF	TRBV19	TRBJ2-7	-	-